What follows is one TCR beta chain and its context. Its antigen is currently unknown. J was trimmed by 0 bases and V by 4 bases; bases with no gene match: 5. This CDR3 contains 15 residues. The germline V gene encodes CDR1 SGHKS and CDR2 YYEKEE (reference sequence). The data belong to a study of cytomegalovirus exposure and HLA in healthy donors. In the PCR, 60 Vbeta and 13 Jbeta primers were used. The table came from immunoSEQ multiplex PCR; TCRdb's copy has only in-frame clones and leaves some out. The sample lists 130,000 to 150,000 clones; roughly 76% were seen once. Overall study results and limits: TCR beta sequences reportedly predicted most subjects' HLA-A and HLA-B alleles accurately.

Sample: PBMCs. The chain combines TRBV5-5 with TRBJ2-7, with 9 bases fitting TRBD2. The sequence was collected from a human donor in good health. The CDR3 DNA reads TGTGCCAGCAGCCCCTATAGCGGGAGCTCCTACGAGCAGTACTTC. This gives the protein CASSPYSGSSYEQYF. The full variable domain, in which reference TRBV5-5 and TRBJ2-7 provide the parts outside the CDR3, is DAGVTQSPTHLIKTRGQQVTLRCSPISGHKSVSWYQQVLGQGPQFIFQYYEKEERGRGNFPDRFSARQFPNYSSELNVNALLLGDSALYLCASSPYSGSSYEQYFGPGTRLTVT.